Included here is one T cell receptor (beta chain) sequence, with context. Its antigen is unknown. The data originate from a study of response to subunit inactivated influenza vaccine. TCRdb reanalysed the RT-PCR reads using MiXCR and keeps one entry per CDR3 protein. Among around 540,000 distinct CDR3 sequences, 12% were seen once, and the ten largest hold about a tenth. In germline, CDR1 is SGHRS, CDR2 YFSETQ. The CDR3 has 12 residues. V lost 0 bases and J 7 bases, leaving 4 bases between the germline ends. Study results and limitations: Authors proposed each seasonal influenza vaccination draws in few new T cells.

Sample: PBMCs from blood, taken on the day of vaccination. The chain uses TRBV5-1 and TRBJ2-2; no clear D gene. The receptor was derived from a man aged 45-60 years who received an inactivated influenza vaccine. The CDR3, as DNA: TGCGCCAGCAGCTTGGTTATCGGGGAGCTGTTTTTT. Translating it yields CASSLVIGELFF.